The entry that follows covers one TCR beta chain sequence. The antigen remains undetermined. The data were obtained in a study of molecular identifiers for immune sequencing clone quantification. This CDR3 has 15 residues. CDR1 SGHRS and CDR2 YFSETQ come from the germline V gene. The V segment lost 4 bases and the J segment 3 bases; nucleotides outside the gene matches: 9. TCRdb used MiXCR to reprocess the PCR reads, holding one entry per CDR3 protein. The sample includes a few hundred thousand distinct CDR3 sequences, roughly 24% of them seen just once. Study-level results: Among roughly 910,000 naive cells, spiked Jurkat TCR RNA from a single cell was reportedly detectable. Effector cells kept over 99% of their molecules in clones above 20 RNA copies, while naive cells kept under 1% there.

The TCR originated in a human donor in good health. Some libraries in this study had Jurkat cell RNA spiked in. Sequencing was done on a sample of naive CD8+ T cells from blood, with Jurkat cell RNA spiked in. The subset here: FACS-sorted CD8+CD4-CCR7+CD45RA+ naive T cells. The gene calls are TRBV5-1 and TRBJ2-7, with 8 bases that match TRBD1. CDR3 residues: CASSLDRGWGYEQYF. CDR3 DNA: TGCGCCAGCAGCCTCGACAGGGGATGGGGCTACGAGCAGTACTTC.